This T cell receptor beta chain was captured by sequencing in a study of T-cell reconstitution after alpha-beta-depleted transplantation in children. General study points: Several hundred expanded graft clones reportedly supplied alpha-beta T cells about two months after transplant. Surviving recipient T cells and intrathymic progenitors accounted for some patients' high TCRbeta diversity at day 60. The authors attributed T-cell counts and diversity one year after transplant mostly to newly produced T cells.

Unique molecular identifiers were incorporated when the TCRbeta library was constructed. Using its own MiXCR run on the PCR reads, TCRdb lists one record per CDR3 protein. The data show about 510,000 distinct CDR3 sequences, 10% to 12% seen once. This clonotype appeared a few times. Its antigen is unidentified. Germline V gene lookup returns CDR1 SGHVS and CDR2 FQNEAQ. Trimming cost V 2 bases and J 6 bases, with 10 bases left between them. This CDR3 has 14 residues. This TCR was sampled from a female patient between 2 and 10 years old who had a stem cell transplant for aplastic anemia, so the T cells may come from the graft donor. The chain employs TRBV7-8 and TRBJ2-2, with D unresolved. The sequencing here drew on PBMCs, mostly from graft donor cells, taken 180 days after TCRalphabeta/CD19-depleted stem cell transplant. CDR3 in DNA: TGTGCCAGCAGCTTACTTAGCCTGGCCGGGGAGCTGTTTTTT. Protein product: CASSLLSLAGELFF.